These T cell receptor beta chains were read from a single sample in a study of neurological immune-mediated disorders. A single record per CDR3 protein comes from TCRdb applying MiXCR to the 5' RACE reads. The repertoire holds roughly 27,000 distinct CDR3 sequences, with roughly 21% as singletons. What was sequenced was PBMCs. These TCRs come from a woman aged 55-69 years in good health. Each CDR3 is given with its conserved first and last residue. Each record gives: D gene, J gene, V gene, clone size, CDR3 DNA, CDR3 protein. D genes are given only for firm matches. Clone size is shown for a subset of rows, as once, few, many or a class of expanded clone.

TRBD1 TRBJ1-5 TRBV29-1 many TGCAGCGGGGGACAGGGGGCTAATCAGCCCCAGCATTTT CSGGQGANQPQHF
NA TRBJ1-6 TRBV12-3/TRBV12-4 NA TGTGCCAGCAGTTTTACAGGAACGCGGTCACCCCTCCACTTT CASSFTGTRSPLHF
TRBD1 TRBJ2-2 TRBV27 NA TGTGCCAGCAGTTTCGACAGGGGGTATGCGAACACCGGGGAGCTGTTTTTT CASSFDRGYANTGELFF
NA TRBJ2-7 TRBV10-3 NA TGTGCCATCAGTGAGGGGGGATCCTTTGGCTACGAGCAGTACTTC CAISEGGSFGYEQYF
TRBD1 TRBJ2-1 TRBV20-1 many TGCAGTGCTAGTGGGAGTCGGGACAGGGGGTTCAATGAGCAGTTCTTC CSASGSRDRGFNEQFF
NA TRBJ2-3 TRBV5-1 many TGCGCCAGCAGCTCTTTGTTGGGGCCCACAGATACGCAGTATTTT CASSSLLGPTDTQYF
NA TRBJ1-1 TRBV6-5 few NA CASSYSVARGSVPFF
TRBD1 TRBJ1-5 TRBV7-2 many TGTGCCAGCAGCCGGCCAGGGGGTTTCCCATCTTTT CASSRPGGFPSF
NA TRBJ1-1 TRBV7-3 many TGTGCCAGCAGCTTAGGCATGAACACTGAAGCTTTCTTT CASSLGMNTEAFF
TRBD1 TRBJ1-6 TRBV7-2 few TGTGCCAGCAGCGGGGACAGAACTTCACCCCTCCACTTT CASSGDRTSPLHF
TRBD2 TRBJ2-3 TRBV10-3 many TGTGCCATCAGCCGACTAGCGGGAGAAGATACGCAGTATTTT CAISRLAGEDTQYF
TRBD1 TRBJ2-7 TRBV6-5 many TGTGCCAGCAGTTACCGGGACAGGGGGCTTCACGAGCAGTACTTC CASSYRDRGLHEQYF
TRBD2 TRBJ2-2 TRBV20-1 many TGCAGTGCGGTAGCGGGAGGAGGCACCGGGGAGCTGTTTTTT CSAVAGGGTGELFF
NA TRBJ2-7 TRBV5-1 many TGCGCCACCTCGAGAGTGGGAGAAGGCGAGCAGTACTTC CATSRVGEGEQYF
NA TRBJ2-5 TRBV7-6 many TGTGCCAGCAGCTTAACCGCGTCCCTGGGCCACCAAGAGACCCAGTACTTC CASSLTASLGHQETQYF
NA TRBJ1-1 TRBV20-1 NA TGCAGTGCTTCCGACAGGAACAAAGAAGCTTTCTTT CSASDRNKEAFF
NA TRBJ2-3 TRBV13 NA TGTGCCAGCAGCCCCCAAGGCACAGATACGCAGTATTTT CASSPQGTDTQYF
NA TRBJ1-3 TRBV9 many TGTGCCAGCAGCGTACTCCCGAGCTCTGGAAACACCATATATTTT CASSVLPSSGNTIYF
NA TRBJ1-5 TRBV12-5 many TGTGCTAGTGGTTTGAGGTTTTTTCGGGATCAGCCCCAGCATTTT CASGLRFFRDQPQHF
TRBD1 TRBJ1-6 TRBV5-1 many TGCGCCAGCAGCGGCGGACAGGGGCGGAATAATTCACCCCTCCACTTT CASSGGQGRNNSPLHF
TRBD1 TRBJ1-2 TRBV5-1 many TGCGCCAGCAGCTTCACGACAGGGAACTATGGCTACACCTTC CASSFTTGNYGYTF
NA TRBJ2-2 TRBV12-3/TRBV12-4 many TGTGCCAGCAGCCCAGGCGGGCTTGCCCGGGAGCTGTTTTTT CASSPGGLARELFF
NA TRBJ1-5 TRBV6-5 many TGTGCCAGCAGCCCGGATAGCAATCAGCCCCAGCATTTT CASSPDSNQPQHF
NA TRBJ2-1 TRBV24-1 once TGTTCCACCAGTGTCGGGGGGCGGAATGAGCAGTTCTTC CSTSVGGRNEQFF
NA TRBJ2-1 TRBV5-1 NA TGCGCCAGCCGGACAACGGGATGCTATAATGAGCAGTTCTTC CASRTTGCYNEQFF
TRBD1 TRBJ1-1 TRBV27 NA TGTGCCAGCAGAGTTGGATGGACAGGGGACATCGGGGACACTGAAGCTTTCTTT CASRVGWTGDIGDTEAFF
TRBD1 TRBJ1-1 TRBV25-1 many TGTGCCACTAGAAGGACAGGGAAGAACACTGAAGCTTTCTTT CATRRTGKNTEAFF
NA TRBJ1-1 TRBV5-1 NA TGCGCCAGCAGCTTTGACGGGGTTGACGACACTGAGGCTTTCTTT CASSFDGVDDTEAFF
NA TRBJ2-1 TRBV6-7 many TGTGCCAGCAGTTACTCGACTAACTTCAGCTCCTACAATGAGCAGTTCTTC CASSYSTNFSSYNEQFF
NA TRBJ1-5 TRBV10-3 many TGTGCCATCAGTGAATGGGGAGAGGGGAGCCAGCCCCAGCATTTT CAISEWGEGSQPQHF
NA TRBJ1-2 TRBV5-1 NA TGCGCCAGCAGCAGGGAGGGGGGCGGCGCGGATGGCTACACCTTC CASSREGGGADGYTF
NA TRBJ2-1 TRBV9 NA TGTGCCAGCAGCCATGAGCAGTTCTTC CASSHEQFF
TRBD2 TRBJ2-3 TRBV12-3/TRBV12-4 many TGTGCCAGCAGTTTAAGTCGGGGGGCAGATACGCAGTATTTT CASSLSRGADTQYF
NA TRBJ2-7 TRBV28 NA TGTGCCAGTGGGGGGTCAATTTACTACGAGCAGTACTTC CASGGSIYYEQYF
TRBD1 TRBJ2-3 TRBV27 NA TGTGCCAGCCTCCCCGACAGGGGAACAGATACGCAGTATTTT CASLPDRGTDTQYF
TRBD2 TRBJ2-2 TRBV20-1 many TGCAGTGCTTTAAGCGGGGGGGGGACCACCGGGGAGCTGTTTTTT CSALSGGGTTGELFF
NA TRBJ2-1 TRBV18 few TGTGCCAGCTCACCCTCTTTCGCAAGCAATGAGCAGTTCTTC CASSPSFASNEQFF
TRBD2 TRBJ2-1 TRBV3-1 medium-sized TGTGCCAGCAGCCAAGGCCTAGCGGGGGGAGAGCAGTTCTTC CASSQGLAGGEQFF
NA TRBJ1-2 TRBV5-1 many TGCGCCAGCAGCTTCGCGGAGGGGTTCTATGGCTACACCTTC CASSFAEGFYGYTF
NA TRBJ2-7 TRBV28 many TGTGCCAGAGTGGACCCTCCTTACTACGAGCAGTACTTC CARVDPPYYEQYF
TRBD2 TRBJ2-2 TRBV6-2/TRBV6-3 once TGTGCCAGCAGTTATCGGTTTAGCGGGAGCACCGGGGAGCTGTTTTTT CASSYRFSGSTGELFF
TRBD1 TRBJ2-7 TRBV5-6 NA TGTGCCAGCAGCTTGCGATTGACAGGGAGCTCCTACGAGCAGTACTTC CASSLRLTGSSYEQYF
NA TRBJ2-7 TRBV5-1 many TGCGCCAGCAGCCCCGGGGAGGTCAGCTCCTACGAGCAGTACTTC CASSPGEVSSYEQYF
TRBD2 TRBJ2-7 TRBV4-1 many TGCGCCAGCAGCCAACGACTAGCGCGTGAGGAGCAGTACTTC CASSQRLAREEQYF
NA TRBJ1-1 TRBV7-6 many TGTGCCAGCAGCCCTATTGAGGGGCGTGGGACTGAAGCTTTCTTT CASSPIEGRGTEAFF
NA TRBJ2-5 TRBV7-2 many TGTGCCAGCAGCGATCGCCGTCGGGAGACCCAGTACTTC CASSDRRRETQYF
NA TRBJ2-7 TRBV10-3 many TGTGCCATCAGTGAGGGGGACCCAAGGGCAACCTACGAGCAGTACTTC CAISEGDPRATYEQYF
TRBD1 TRBJ2-1 TRBV20-1 many TGCAGTGCTTTGGGACAGGGTCTCCAATATGAGCAGTTCTTC CSALGQGLQYEQFF
NA TRBJ1-1 TRBV9 many TGTGCCAGCAGCGTGGGCGGCCAGAACACTGAAGCTTTCTTT CASSVGGQNTEAFF
TRBD1 TRBJ2-7 TRBV6-6 few TGTGCCAGCAGTCAACAAACGGGGACAGGGAATACTAGGGGCTCCTACGAGCAGTACTTC CASSQQTGTGNTRGSYEQYF
TRBD2 TRBJ2-5 TRBV10-3 medium-sized TGTGCCATCCTGGCGGGAGGGGCAGGAGGGGAGACCCAGTACTTC CAILAGGAGGETQYF
TRBD1 TRBJ1-5 TRBV4-1 many TGCGCCAGCAGCCCCGGGGACAGGGGCAGCAATCAGCCCCAGCATTTT CASSPGDRGSNQPQHF
NA TRBJ1-3 TRBV13 many TGTGCCAGCAGCTTAGCCCCCCAGGGCCTCTCTGGAAACACCATATATTTT CASSLAPQGLSGNTIYF
TRBD1 TRBJ1-2 TRBV6-5 many TGTGCCAGCAGTCTGTTCCGGGACAGGCGCCAAGTCTATGGCTACACCTTC CASSLFRDRRQVYGYTF
TRBD1 TRBJ2-3 TRBV24-1 many TGTGCCACCAGTGATCCCGGGACAGGGGACAATACGCAGTATTTT CATSDPGTGDNTQYF
TRBD2 TRBJ2-7 TRBV28 many TGTGCCAGCAGTCGTACTAGCGGGAGGGCCTACGAGCAGTACTTC CASSRTSGRAYEQYF
NA TRBJ2-2 TRBV9 many TGTGCCAGCAGCGAGCCCGGGGAGCTGTTTTTT CASSEPGELFF